The clone carrying this TCR beta chain was seen only a few times. The antigen remains unidentified. The sample is drawn from a study of T cell repertoires in cytomegalovirus infection. Study-level results: Identification of carriers of CMV plus the relevant HLA was achieved through cumulative public TCR beta family frequency.

TCRdb re-derived calls from the reads in MiXCR, one entry per CDR3 protein. Of fewer than 950,000 distinct CDR3 sequences in the sample, about 33% were seen once. This TCR came from a human donor in good health (CMV status not recorded). Some clones in this sample may be carry-over from other donors' samples. Sample: cultured CD8+ T cells from PBMCs, taken from culture after CMV antigen stimulation.

The DNA of the CDR3 is TGTGCCAGCAGCCGACAGGTGCGGTACCAAGAGACCCAGTACTTC. As protein: CASSRQVRYQETQYF. The V and J genes are TRBV7-9 and TRBJ2-5, with D possibly TRBD1 on 6 matching bases. V lost 5 bases to trimming and J lost 0 bases, with 13 bases between them. The germline V gene has CDR1 SEHNR and CDR2 FQNEAQ (reference sequence). The CDR3 loop spans 15 amino acids.